Below, 26 T cell receptor beta chains from the same sample are listed, as sequenced in a study of radiation and T cells in renal cell carcinoma. This table comes from immunoSEQ multiplex PCR, and its TCRdb copy is limited to in-frame clones, with some not included. The top ten hold over 6% of the sample, which has some 60,000 clones, roughly 79% seen once. Time point: blood 2 weeks post-SBRT. Treatment here: 15 Gy SBRT to primary tumor, nephrectomy 4 weeks later. This specimen was blood, taken from a patient whose treatment included radiotherapy and nephrectomy. The origin of the receptors is a man between 60 and 75 years old with renal cell carcinoma.

This clone is a singleton in its sample. The chain uses TRBV7-9 and TRBJ2-4, with D unclear. The V and J ends lost 5 bases and 0 bases respectively, with 14 bases between them. Per germline, CDR1 SEHNR and CDR2 FQNEAQ (reference sequence). The CDR3 spans 16 residues. CDR3 coding DNA: TGTGCCAGCAGCCCACCCCCGCGACTAGCCAAAAACATTCAGTACTTC. Translation: CASSPPPRLAKNIQYF.

J is TRBJ2-1 and V is TRBV7-2; no firm D call. This CDR3 region has 13 residues. Germline V gene sequence: CDR1 SGHTA, CDR2 FQGNSA. The V gene lost 0 bases and the J gene lost 4 bases, with 4 bases spanning the gap. CDR3 sequence reads: CASSLAPYNEQFF. The CDR3 DNA is TGTGCCAGCAGCTTAGCACCGTACAATGAGCAGTTCTTC.

The V gene is TRBV5-4, the J gene TRBJ1-4; 7 bases are shared with TRBD1. CDR3 length: 17 amino acids. J lost 4 bases, V lost 0 bases, and 9 bases had no gene match. CDR1 and CDR2 from the germline V gene are SGHNT and YYREEE (reference sequence). In DNA, the CDR3 is TGTGCCAGCAGCTTGGATCTAGGGGGACAGATTAATGAAAAACTGTTTTTT. Protein sequence: CASSLDLGGQINEKLFF.

This clone was recorded a few times. The chain couples TRBV19 to TRBJ2-1; 13 bases are shared with TRBD2. J gave up 6 bases and V 4 bases, and 12 bases lay outside the gene matches. The CDR3 contains 18 residues. CDR1 and CDR2 (germline): LNHDA, SQIVND (reference sequence). CDR3 residues: CASSKSAGTSGTINEQFF. The CDR3 coding sequence is TGTGCCAGTAGTAAGAGCGCCGGGACTAGCGGGACCATCAATGAGCAGTTCTTC.

The chain recombines TRBV11-2 with TRBJ1-2; no clear D gene. With 5 bases removed from V and 4 bases from J, the gap between germline ends came to 11 bases. CDR3 length equals 13 residues. Germline V gene data show CDR1 as SGHAT and CDR2 as FQNNGV. The CDR3 DNA reads as TGTGCCAGCAGCAAGGATCATAGCTATGGCTACACCTTC. It yields the protein CASSKDHSYGYTF.

CDR3 region: CSVEDVWREAFF. CDR3 DNA: TGCAGCGTTGAAGACGTTTGGAGGGAAGCTTTCTTT. V and J are TRBV29-1 and TRBJ1-1; D not resolved. The germline V gene encodes CDR1 SQVTM and CDR2 ANQGSEA. This CDR3 has 12 residues. V shed 0 bases and J shed 8 bases, with 10 bases lying between them.

This chain joins TRBV7-6 and TRBJ2-7; possible D gene TRBD2, 6 bases. The better agreement between TRBJ2-5 and the DNA end casts doubt on the J call. Germline CDR1 and CDR2: SGHVS and FNYEAQ. The CDR3 contains 14 residues. In DNA form, the CDR3 reads TGTGCCAGCAGCCGCGCGACTAGACAAGAGACCCAGTACTTC. It is translated as CASSRATRQETQYF.

The CDR3 DNA sequence: TGCGCCAGCAGCTTGTTAGAGACCCAGTACTTC. The encoded protein is CASSLLETQYF. The chain links TRBV5-1 to TRBJ2-5; no definite D call. V was trimmed by 1 base and J by 4 bases, leaving 2 bases between them. In germline, CDR1 is SGHRS, CDR2 YFSETQ. This CDR3 region has 11 residues.

The chain has TRBV5-4 and TRBJ1-6; D is ambiguous. Germline V gene lookup returns CDR1 SGHNT and CDR2 YYREEE (reference sequence). V lost 4 bases, J lost 0 bases, and 11 bases lay in between. The CDR3 covers 16 residues. CDR3 nucleotides: TGTGCCAGCAGCCAAGGCGGTAGCTCCTATAATTCACCCCTCCACTTT. Protein product: CASSQGGSSYNSPLHF.

This clone is medium-sized (0.01 to 0.1%) within its sample. This chain connects TRBV5-1 to TRBJ1-1; D gene ambiguous. Trimming shortened V by 0 bases and J by 1 base, and 4 bases separated the two germline ends. The length of the CDR3 is 13 residues. The germline gives CDR1 SGHRS, CDR2 YFSETQ. The CDR3 spells CASSLEENTEAFF. CDR3 bases: TGCGCCAGCAGCTTGGAGGAGAACACTGAAGCTTTCTTT. Together with reference TRBV5-1 and TRBJ1-1, the CDR3 gives the full variable domain: KAGVTQTPRYLIKTRGQQVTLSCSPISGHRSVSWYQQTPGQGLQFLFEYFSETQRNKGNFPGRFSGRQFSNSRSEMNVSTLELGDSALYLCASSLEENTEAFFGQGTRLTVV.

The chain links TRBV11-2 to TRBJ2-7, with 9 bases identical to TRBD2. The CDR3 is 16 residues long. The junction had 12 bases not matched to a gene; V was cut back by 3 bases and J by 6 bases. Germline lookup yields CDR1 SGHAT and CDR2 FQNNGV. This chain's CDR3 is CASSFNSGTSLSEQYF. CDR3 in DNA: TGTGCCAGCAGCTTCAACTCCGGGACTAGCTTGAGCGAGCAGTACTTC.

The rearrangement uses TRBV2 and TRBJ1-5, with D tentatively TRBD1 (6 bases). Germline lookup yields CDR1 SNHLY and CDR2 FYNNEI. The length of the CDR3 is 15 residues. Trimming removed 2 bases at V and 1 base at J, with 9 bases between. The CDR3 loop reads CASSEQGLSNQPQHF. CDR3 DNA: TGTGCCAGCAGTGAACAGGGGCTAAGCAATCAGCCCCAGCATTTT.

V gene TRBV4-3 combines with J gene TRBJ2-1; D not certain. The CDR3 length is 15 residues. CDR1 and CDR2 from the germline V gene are LGHNA and YSLEER. Trimming shortened V by 0 bases and J by 8 bases, and 14 bases separated the two germline ends. CDR3 nucleotides: TGCGCCAGCAGCCAAGACTTAGTACCGGGCCATGAGCAGTTCTTC. Residues: CASSQDLVPGHEQFF.

This clone came up a few times. The chain joins TRBV13 to TRBJ2-3, with TRBD2 matching 12 bases. Germline lookup yields CDR1 PRHDT and CDR2 FYEKMQ (reference sequence). This CDR3 is 17 amino acids long. The V and J ends lost 8 bases and 6 bases, in that order; junction bases with no gene match: 15. In DNA form, the CDR3 reads TGTGCCAGCGCTCTCCCCCCTGGACTAGCGGGGTCCGATACGCAGTATTTT. This codes for CASALPPGLAGSDTQYF. Looking up the rest from reference TRBV13 and TRBJ2-3 gives the full variable domain: AAGVIQSPRHLIKEKRETATLKCYPIPRHDTVYWYQQGPGQDPQFLISFYEKMQSDKGSIPDRFSAQQFSDYHSELNMSSLELGDSALYFCASALPPGLAGSDTQYFGPGTRLTVL.

The chain links TRBV7-2 to TRBJ1-3; 9 bases are a match to TRBD1. Germline V gene lookup returns CDR1 SGHTA and CDR2 FQGNSA. The CDR3 extends over 18 amino acids. With V trimmed by 1 base and J by 4 bases, 11 bases remained unmatched. The DNA for the CDR3 is TGTGCCAGCAGCTTAGGACCGACAGGGGGGAATCTCGGAAACACCATATATTTT. As protein: CASSLGPTGGNLGNTIYF.

The V call is TRBV5-4, the J call TRBJ2-5, with D possibly matching TRBD2 (5 bases). Trimming left V 0 bases short and J 5 bases short, with 11 bases between. Germline V gene sequence: CDR1 SGHNT, CDR2 YYREEE (reference sequence). This CDR3 comprises 14 residues. Here the CDR3 DNA reads TGTGCCAGCAGCTTGGCGGGGAGCAGCGAGACCCAGTACTTC. This encodes CASSLAGSSETQYF.

The genes are TRBV5-1 and TRBJ2-7, with 7 bases identical to TRBD2. The CDR3 has 15 residues. Unmatched junction bases numbered 8, after V lost 0 bases and J lost 5 bases. The germline V gene encodes CDR1 SGHRS and CDR2 YFSETQ. Here the CDR3 DNA reads TGCGCCAGCAGCTTGGTCGGGGGGTTCGCCAACGAGCAGTACTTC. Protein: CASSLVGGFANEQYF.

The chain carries TRBV7-9 and TRBJ2-5; 7 nucleotides align to TRBD1. The CDR3 spans 13 residues. Germline loops: CDR1 SEHNR, CDR2 FQNEAQ (reference sequence). Losses at the gene ends were 5 bases for V and 3 bases for J; bases not matched to a gene: 3. This CDR3 is CASSLTGKETQYF. Here the CDR3 DNA reads TGTGCCAGCAGCCTGACAGGGAAAGAGACCCAGTACTTC. The full variable domain, with the rest looked up from reference TRBV7-9 and TRBJ2-5, is DTGVSQNPRHKITKRGQNVTFRCDPISEHNRLYWYRQTLGQGPEFLTYFQNEAQLEKSRLLSDRFSAERPKGSFSTLEIQRTEQGDSAMYLCASSLTGKETQYFGPGTRLLVL.

The gene calls are TRBV4-3 and TRBJ2-1; 12 bases match TRBD2. The germline CDR1 and CDR2 sequences are LGHNA and YSLEER. Germline trimming cut 0 bases from V and 6 bases from J; bases unmatched to any gene: 12. This CDR3 has 19 amino acids. The CDR3 protein is CASSQDVSSGGAWFNEQFF. As DNA, the CDR3 is TGCGCCAGCAGCCAAGATGTTTCTAGCGGGGGGGCTTGGTTCAATGAGCAGTTCTTC.

The chain links TRBV11-2 to TRBJ1-2; perhaps TRBD1 as D (6 bases). Germline V CDR1 and CDR2: SGHAT, FQNNGV. CDR3 length: 14 amino acids. With 4 bases removed from V and 9 bases from J, the gap between germline ends came to 18 bases. The CDR3 region has the DNA TGTGCCAGCAGCTCCTCGGCAGGGGTTAGTAGCTACACCTTC. It codes for CASSSSAGVSSYTF.

In its sample, this clone was seen a few times. V and J are TRBV11-1 and TRBJ1-2; D ambiguous. V gave up 5 bases and J gave up 2 bases, with 9 bases separating them. CDR3 length: 13 amino acids. Germline CDR1 SGHAT, CDR2 FQDESV (reference sequence). CDR3 nucleotides: TGTGCCAGCAGCCCTAGTAGCAACTATGGCTACACCTTC. This sequence encodes CASSPSSNYGYTF. Full variable domain (outside the CDR3, taken from reference TRBV11-1 and TRBJ1-2): EAEVAQSPRYKITEKSQAVAFWCDPISGHATLYWYRQILGQGPELLVQFQDESVVDDSQLPKDRFSAERLKGVDSTLKIQPAELGDSAMYLCASSPSSNYGYTFGSGTRLTVV.

The genes are TRBV15 and TRBJ2-1, with 11 nucleotides matching TRBD2. This CDR3 is 17 amino acids long. From germline, CDR1 is LNHNV and CDR2 YYDKDF (reference sequence). V lost 3 bases and J lost 8; bases outside the gene matches: 12. CDR3 residues: CATSRKAAGTSGYEQFF. CDR3 coding DNA: TGTGCCACCAGCAGGAAAGCTGCGGGGACTAGCGGATATGAGCAGTTCTTC. Full variable domain (rest looked up from reference TRBV15 and TRBJ2-1): DAMVIQNPRYQVTQFGKPVTLSCSQTLNHNVMYWYQQKSSQAPKLLFHYYDKDFNNEADTPDNFQSRRPNTSFCFLDIRSPGLGDTAMYLCATSRKAAGTSGYEQFFGPGTRLTVL.

This chain links TRBV6-5 with TRBJ2-5; TRBD2 agrees at 8 bases. The CDR3 is 15 amino acids. Germline assignment: CDR1 MNHEY and CDR2 SVGAGI. Unmatched junction bases numbered 8, after V lost 5 bases and J lost 3 bases. CDR3 nucleotide sequence: TGTGCCAGCAGTATACTCGGGGGGGCAGAAGAGACCCAGTACTTC. Protein: CASSILGGAEETQYF.

The chain links TRBV25-1 to TRBJ1-2; possibly TRBD1 for D (5 bases). Germline V gene sequence: CDR1 MGHDK, CDR2 SYGVNS. Trimming shortened V by 4 bases and J by 7 bases, and 13 bases separated the two germline ends. The CDR3 runs 13 residues. CDR3 sequence: CASSGGWRGGYTF. For the CDR3, the DNA is TGTGCCAGCAGTGGCGGGTGGAGGGGTGGCTACACCTTC.

The rearrangement joins TRBV27 to TRBJ2-2; no firm D call. This CDR3 has 12 residues. The germline V and J ends were trimmed by 5 bases and 9 bases, with 10 bases remaining between them. Germline V gives CDR1 MNHEY, CDR2 SMNVEV (reference sequence). The CDR3 here is CASSDQTWELFF. The DNA for the CDR3 is TGTGCCAGCAGTGATCAGACATGGGAGCTGTTTTTT.

The rearrangement joins TRBV19 to TRBJ1-5, with D perhaps TRBD1 (5 bases). The CDR3 runs 15 residues. Germline V lookup: CDR1 LNHDA, CDR2 SQIVND (reference sequence). V lost 5 bases, J lost 5 bases, and 16 bases lay in between. DNA of the CDR3: TGTGCCAGTAGTCTGTGGACGGGGGAGGATCAGCCCCAGCATTTT. Encoded protein: CASSLWTGEDQPQHF.